This T cell receptor beta chain originates from a study of OX40 agonist ivuxolimab in advanced cancers. For the study at large: Patients were treated with ivuxolimab, an agonistic anti-OX40 (CD134) antibody.

The CDR3 spans 15 residues. The trim removed 3 bases at V and 0 bases at J, leaving 5 bases unmatched. CDR1 and CDR2 from the germline V gene are SGDLS and YYNGEE. This table comes from immunoSEQ multiplex PCR, and its TCRdb copy is limited to in-frame clones, with some not included. This sample has approximately 65,000 clones; about 83% occur once, and the top ten carry around 0.79%. The TCR was taken from an adult with an advanced solid tumor such as melanoma, head and neck, liver or kidney cancer. The chain is built from TRBV9 and TRBJ1-1; 7 bases are shared with TRBD1. The sample was CD4+ or CD8+ T cells sorted from blood, taken in a trial of the OX40 agonist ivuxolimab. CDR3 protein: CASSAGDSLNTEAFF. CDR3 nucleotide sequence: TGTGCCAGCAGCGCCGGGGACAGTCTGAACACTGAAGCTTTCTTT.